The T cell receptor (beta chain) under discussion was sequenced for a study of regulatory T cells in long-lasting Graves disease. Study-wide points: Newly diagnosed patients had higher TCR diversity than persistent Graves' patients did. When disease was persistent, TRBV28, TRBJ1-2 and TRBJ2-5 were the favored segments.

Relying on iRepertoire HTBI primers and Arm-PCR of CDR3 regions, the team built TCR beta libraries. Using its own MiXCR run on the multiplex PCR reads, TCRdb lists one record per CDR3 protein. The table records approximately 490,000 distinct CDR3 sequences, around 16% of them present only once. This clonotype has only a few counts. What it binds is not known. This CDR3 contains 13 residues. Looked up from germline, CDR1 is SGHDN and CDR2 is FVKESK. The V end lost 1 base, the J end lost 3 bases, and 4 bases lay between the germline ends. As to time point: newly diagnosed GD, antithyroid drugs for less than 3 months. RNA extracted from PBMCs served as the sequencing template. These data also featured in a second study, about T cells in Graves' hyperthyroidism and ophthalmopathy.

The sequenced sample was peripheral blood mononuclear cells (PBMCs), obtained at new diagnosis, from a patient treated with antithyroid drugs. This chain joins TRBV14 and TRBJ2-1; D not resolved. This sequence was found in a man aged 40-50 years with Graves disease. CDR3 amino acids: CASSQGYYNEQFF. The CDR3 DNA reads TGTGCCAGCAGCCAAGGCTACTACAATGAGCAGTTCTTC.